The 32 T cell receptor beta chains listed next were all sequenced from one sample in a study of blood T cell repertoires in COVID-19. Profiled with immunoSEQ multiplex PCR; TCRdb holds only in-frame clones, not every one. The sample holds 200,000 to 250,000 clones, around 80% seen once. Sequencing was done on a sample of peripheral blood. The receptors originated from a man in his fifties or sixties with active or convalescent COVID-19.

The chain couples TRBV6-2 or TRBV6-3 to TRBJ2-1; D is perhaps TRBD2 (5 bases). V was pared by 2 bases and J by 0 bases, with 11 bases between. Germline CDR1 is MNHEY and CDR2 is SVGEGT. The CDR3 spans 16 residues. The CDR3 here is CASSYGLGSSYNEQFF. The CDR3 DNA is TGTGCCAGCAGTTACGGACTTGGGAGCTCCTACAATGAGCAGTTCTTC.

This clone was detected only once. This chain links TRBV29-1 with TRBJ2-1; tentatively, D is TRBD1 (6 bases). In germline, CDR1 is SQVTM, CDR2 ANQGSEA. This CDR3 contains 12 residues. V lost 4 bases and J 5 bases, leaving 9 bases between the germline ends. Here the CDR3 DNA reads TGCAGCGTTGGCCCAGGGGACAATGAGCAGTTCTTC. This gives the protein CSVGPGDNEQFF.

The chain employs TRBV7-9 and TRBJ2-3, with a tentative D call TRBD2 (6 bases). CDR3 length: 15 amino acids. Germline loops: CDR1 SEHNR, CDR2 FQNEAQ (reference sequence). V lost 5 bases and J lost 3, with 15 bases in between. Here the CDR3 reads CASSPPGLSTDTQYF. The CDR3 coding sequence is TGTGCCAGCAGCCCGCCGGGACTTTCTACAGATACGCAGTATTTT.

This clone has only a few counts. V gene TRBV10-3 combines with J gene TRBJ1-5; 9 nucleotides match TRBD1. The V segment lost 4 bases and the J segment 9 bases; nucleotides outside the gene matches: 4. Germline V gene sequence: CDR1 ENHRY, CDR2 SYGVKD. The CDR3 has 13 residues. The chain's CDR3 is CAISGGDRAPQHF. The DNA of the CDR3 is TGTGCCATCAGTGGGGGGGACAGGGCGCCCCAGCATTTT.

This clone was picked up one time. The chain is built from TRBV15 and TRBJ1-2; D is unclear. V lost 0 bases to trimming and J lost 0 bases, with 17 bases between them. The CDR3 runs 18 residues. Germline CDR1 is LNHNV and CDR2 is YYDKDF (reference sequence). CDR3 region: CATSRDRGRAWANYGYTF. The CDR3 nucleotides read TGTGCCACCAGCAGAGATCGGGGAAGGGCATGGGCTAACTATGGCTACACCTTC.

V usage is TRBV11-2 and J usage is TRBJ2-1; 8 bases are a match to TRBD2. CDR1 is SGHAT and CDR2 is FQNNGV in the germline V gene. The V and J ends lost 5 bases and 2 bases, in that order; junction bases with no gene match: 5. There are 15 residues in the CDR3. The CDR3 region has the DNA TGTGCCAGCAGCCGGACGCGGGAGGCCTACAATGAGCAGTTCTTC. It specifies CASSRTREAYNEQFF.

The chain is built from TRBV5-6 and TRBJ1-5; tentatively, D is TRBD1 (6 bases). V shed 3 bases and J shed 5 bases, with 12 bases lying between them. The CDR3 contains 14 residues. Germline CDR1 is SGHDT and CDR2 is YYEEEE. CDR3 amino acids: CASSYGQSYQPQHF. DNA for the CDR3: TGTGCCAGCAGCTATGGACAGAGTTATCAGCCCCAGCATTTT.

The CDR3 here is CASSRRQGWSYGYTF. The DNA for the CDR3 is TGCGCCAGCAGCCGTCGACAGGGTTGGAGCTATGGCTACACCTTC. V usage is TRBV4-3 and J usage is TRBJ1-2, with 7 bases matching TRBD1. V was clipped by 4 bases and J by 4 bases; unmatched bases: 9. The CDR3 length is 15 residues. The germline gives CDR1 LGHNA, CDR2 YSLEER.

V usage is TRBV5-6 and J usage is TRBJ1-5; 9 nucleotides align to TRBD1. Trimming cost V 3 bases and J 10 bases; bases outside gene matches: 8. The CDR3 covers 14 residues. Germline V lookup: CDR1 SGHDT, CDR2 YYEEEE. The chain's CDR3 is CASSWGTGLGPQHF. The CDR3 DNA reads TGTGCCAGCAGCTGGGGGACAGGGTTGGGACCCCAGCATTTT.

The chain carries TRBV6-5 and TRBJ1-2; tentative D call: TRBD1 (6 bases). CDR1 MNHEY and CDR2 SVGAGI come from the germline V gene. V was clipped by 5 bases and J by 5 bases, with 12 bases between them. CDR3 length equals 13 residues. The DNA for the CDR3 is TGTGCCAGCAGTCTTCAGGGACAATATGGCTACACCTTC. This gives the protein CASSLQGQYGYTF.

The rearrangement links TRBV9 to TRBJ1-2; 8 bases align to TRBD1. Germline assignment: CDR1 SGDLS and CDR2 YYNGEE. V shed 3 bases and J 8 bases; nucleotides not matched to a gene: 6. The CDR3 contains 13 residues. CDR3 sequence reads: CASSAKDREGYTF. In DNA, the CDR3 is TGTGCCAGCAGCGCCAAGGACAGGGAAGGCTACACCTTC.

The rearrangement links TRBV9 to TRBJ2-5; no reliable D call. V lost 0 bases, J lost 7 bases, and 13 bases lay in between. This CDR3 has 14 residues. CDR1 and CDR2 (germline): SGDLS, YYNGEE. The CDR3, as DNA: TGTGCCAGCAGCGTAGGTTCCTCCCTAGGGACCCAGTACTTC. Protein sequence: CASSVGSSLGTQYF.

The chain carries TRBV28 and TRBJ2-1; the D gene is possibly TRBD1 (6 bases). Germline CDR1 is MDHEN and CDR2 is SYDVKM. Trimming removed 3 bases from V and 2 bases from J, with 14 bases in between. This CDR3 is 16 amino acids long. DNA of the CDR3: TGTGCCAGCAGTTTGCTCGGACAGTCGCCCTACAATGAGCAGTTCTTC. Translated, it gives CASSLLGQSPYNEQFF.

The chain employs TRBV6-5 and TRBJ1-4, with 8 bases matching TRBD1. This CDR3 comprises 15 residues. Per germline, CDR1 MNHEY and CDR2 SVGAGI. V lost 5 bases, J lost 5 bases, and 7 bases stayed unmatched. CDR3 nucleotide sequence: TGTGCCAGCAGTAATGCCGGACAGGGAAATGAAAAACTGTTTTTT. Residues: CASSNAGQGNEKLFF.

CDR3 bases: TGTGCCAGCAGGGGGGACAGGGTCAGAAGCTATGGCTACACCTTC. Its translation is CASRGDRVRSYGYTF. The J gene is TRBJ1-2, the V gene TRBV2; 9 bases are shared with TRBD1. CDR1 is SNHLY, CDR2 FYNNEI, per germline. CDR3 length: 15 amino acids. V shed 6 bases, J shed 4 bases, and the junction held 9 bases outside the gene matches.

This clone came up a few times. This chain links TRBV5-4 with TRBJ1-2; a weak D match, TRBD1 (5 bases). Germline V gene data show CDR1 as SGHNT and CDR2 as YYREEE (reference sequence). This CDR3 has 14 amino acids. Trimming stripped 3 bases from V and 4 bases from J, with 13 bases between. The CDR3 DNA sequence: TGTGCCAGCAGCTCTGGGACTTTGAGCTATGGCTACACCTTC. This sequence encodes CASSSGTLSYGYTF.

There are a few counts of this clone. The V call is TRBV7-2, the J call TRBJ1-6; no clear D. V was cut by 5 bases and J by 2 bases, with 13 bases left in between. The CDR3 runs 16 residues. CDR1 and CDR2 from the germline V gene are SGHTA and FQGNSA. CDR3 sequence: CASSLHTGAYNSPLHF. The DNA of the CDR3 is TGTGCCAGCAGCCTCCATACCGGGGCCTATAATTCACCCCTCCACTTT.

The J gene is TRBJ1-1, the V gene TRBV7-6, with D perhaps TRBD1 (5 bases). Germline V gene sequence: CDR1 SGHVS, CDR2 FNYEAQ. The CDR3 totals 15 residues. V was cut by 1 base and J by 1 base, with 10 bases left in between. CDR3 loop: CASSLGQGGNTEAFF. Written as DNA, the CDR3 is TGTGCCAGCAGCTTAGGGCAGGGAGGGAACACTGAAGCTTTCTTT.

This rearrangement joins TRBV2 to TRBJ2-3, with 8 nucleotides matching TRBD2. The trim removed 8 bases at V and 4 bases at J, leaving 11 bases unmatched. CDR1 and CDR2 (germline): SNHLY, FYNNEI. CDR3 length: 15 residues. CDR3 sequence: CASWGSGGAADTQYF. The CDR3 DNA sequence: TGTGCCAGCTGGGGGTCCGGGGGGGCCGCAGATACGCAGTATTTT.

The V call is TRBV18, the J call TRBJ1-1, with D unclear. Trimming stripped 1 base from V and 8 bases from J, with 5 bases between. Germline V CDR1 and CDR2: KGHSH, LQKENI. This CDR3 is 11 amino acids long. This chain's CDR3 is CASSPLTEAFF. The CDR3 DNA reads as TGTGCCAGCTCACCACTTACAGAAGCTTTCTTT.

V usage is TRBV5-1 and J usage is TRBJ2-2; perhaps TRBD2 as D (5 bases). CDR3 length equals 15 residues. CDR1 and CDR2 (germline): SGHRS, YFSETQ. The germline V and J ends were trimmed by 0 bases and 4 bases, with 10 bases remaining between them. This CDR3 is CASSLGTQITGELFF. The CDR3, as DNA: TGCGCCAGCAGCTTGGGGACTCAAATCACCGGGGAGCTGTTTTTT.

Many counts were recorded for this clone. J is TRBJ1-5 and V is TRBV24-1; weak D call: TRBD1 (6 bases). V was shortened by 0 bases and J by 6 bases, with 17 bases between the two germline ends. Germline V gene data show CDR1 as KGHDR and CDR2 as SFDVKD. This CDR3 is 17 amino acids long. The CDR3 reads CATSDLGRGGMSQPQHF. In nucleotides, the CDR3 is TGTGCCACCAGTGATTTGGGGAGGGGGGGAATGAGTCAGCCCCAGCATTTT.

This sequence joins TRBV5-1 and TRBJ2-1; 9 nucleotides line up with TRBD1. J gave up 9 bases and V 0 bases, and 7 bases lay outside the gene matches. Germline V gene data show CDR1 as SGHRS and CDR2 as YFSETQ. The CDR3 is 15 residues long. The CDR3 sequence: CASSLDPGQGGEQFF. DNA of the CDR3: TGCGCCAGCAGCTTGGATCCGGGACAGGGAGGTGAGCAGTTCTTC.

The chain uses TRBV9 and TRBJ2-7; 8 bases are a match to TRBD1. CDR3 length: 14 residues. Per the germline V gene, CDR1 is SGDLS and CDR2 is YYNGEE. Trimming at V came to 4 bases and at J to 6 bases, leaving 9 bases not matched to a gene. CDR3 sequence (DNA): TGTGCCAGCAGCCCGCGGACAGGGTGGAGCGAGCAGTACGTC. Residues: CASSPRTGWSEQYV.

This chain uses TRBV7-8 with TRBJ1-1, with a tentative D call TRBD1 (5 bases). Germline CDR1 SGHVS, CDR2 FQNEAQ. The CDR3 length is 15 residues. The V end lost 5 bases, the J end lost 7 bases, and 20 bases lay between the germline ends. Written as DNA, the CDR3 is TGTGCCAGCAGCCTCTCTGGGCGGTATCAGGGTGAAGCTTTCTTT. Protein product: CASSLSGRYQGEAFF.

The chain recombines TRBV4-2 with TRBJ1-2; no clear D. The CDR3 loop spans 14 amino acids. Germline V lookup: CDR1 LGHNA, CDR2 YNFKEQ. V lost 0 bases and J 3 bases, leaving 8 bases between the germline ends. CDR3 sequence (DNA): TGTGCCAGCAGCCAAGATCCGGCGGACTATGGCTACACCTTC. Amino acids: CASSQDPADYGYTF.

This chain links TRBV15 with TRBJ1-5, with D uncertain. Trimming cost V 5 bases and J 1 base, with 12 bases left between them. Germline-derived CDR1 and CDR2 are LNHNV and YYDKDF (reference sequence). The CDR3 sequence is 15 residues long. CDR3 in DNA: TGTGCCACCAGCTCCCATGGAGGCAGCAATCAGCCCCAGCATTTT. This translates into CATSSHGGSNQPQHF.

Only a few counts were recorded for this clone. This chain uses TRBV18 with TRBJ1-3, with TRBD1 matching over 7 bases. CDR3 length: 16 amino acids. The V gene end was trimmed by 3 bases and the J gene end by 1 base; junction bases not matched to a gene: 6. The germline CDR1 and CDR2 sequences are KGHSH and LQKENI. The DNA of the CDR3 is TGTGCCAGCTCACCTACCACGACAGGGTCTGGAAACACCATATATTTT. This gives the protein CASSPTTTGSGNTIYF.

This clone was seen only once. The V gene is TRBV2, the J gene TRBJ2-1, with TRBD2 matching 10 bases. After removal of 5 bases from V and 2 bases from J, the junction contained 3 bases not matched to a gene. The CDR3 sequence is 15 residues long. From germline, CDR1 is SNHLY and CDR2 FYNNEI. The CDR3 DNA sequence: TGTGCCAGCAGTCCTCTAGCGGGGGCCTACAATGAGCAGTTCTTC. Protein sequence: CASSPLAGAYNEQFF.

The rearrangement uses TRBV5-6 and TRBJ1-2; possible D gene TRBD1, 5 bases. Per the germline V gene, CDR1 is SGHDT and CDR2 is YYEEEE. CDR3 size: 14 residues. V was shortened by 3 bases and J by 5 bases, with 14 bases between the two germline ends. In nucleotides, the CDR3 is TGTGCCAGCAGCTCGACAGTTTATTCGTATGGCTACACCTTC. This translates into CASSSTVYSYGYTF.

This chain uses TRBV27 with TRBJ2-7, with D perhaps matching TRBD2 (5 bases). The CDR3 spans 15 residues. Trimming took 6 bases from V and 5 from J, leaving 20 bases between them. Germline V gene sequence: CDR1 MNHEY, CDR2 SMNVEV (reference sequence). The CDR3 DNA is TGTGCCAGCAGCCCAAGGCTACTAGGGAGCGACGAGCAGTACTTC. Amino acids: CASSPRLLGSDEQYF.

As DNA, the CDR3 is TGTGCCAGCAGCTTAGGGCAGGGGACCTATGGCTACACCTTC. It translates to CASSLGQGTYGYTF. This chain connects TRBV5-8 to TRBJ1-2; D may be TRBD1 (6 bases). The CDR3 is 14 amino acids. Trimming removed 2 bases from V and 4 bases from J, with 12 bases in between. Germline values: CDR1 SGHTS, CDR2 YDEGEE.